This T cell receptor (beta chain) was observed in a study of cytomegalovirus exposure and HLA in healthy donors. Notes on the study in general: In a later analysis, TCR beta V- and J-gene trimming showed a link to a missense DCLRE1C variant. Later findings reportedly placed an Asian-associated ancestry cluster below the 666-donor mean for N-insertions.

V was cut by 6 bases and J by 6 bases, with 12 bases left in between. This CDR3 is 11 amino acids long. CDR1 is SQVTM and CDR2 is ANQGSEA in the germline V gene. 13 Jbeta primers and 60 Vbeta primers were used for the PCR. The method was immunoSEQ multiplex PCR; TCRdb's version includes in-frame clones alone and lacks a portion of them. Found here are about 190,000 clones, more than 80% of them singletons; the top ten hold roughly 2.6%. Notes on this clone: Its antigen is as yet unknown.

Material: PBMCs. The sequence was obtained from a woman aged 50 to 60 in good health and CMV-seropositive. V usage is TRBV29-1 and J usage is TRBJ2-7; D is unresolved. The CDR3 region has the DNA TGCAGCGTAATGGTCAGTTCCGAGCAGTACTTC. Protein: CSVMVSSEQYF.